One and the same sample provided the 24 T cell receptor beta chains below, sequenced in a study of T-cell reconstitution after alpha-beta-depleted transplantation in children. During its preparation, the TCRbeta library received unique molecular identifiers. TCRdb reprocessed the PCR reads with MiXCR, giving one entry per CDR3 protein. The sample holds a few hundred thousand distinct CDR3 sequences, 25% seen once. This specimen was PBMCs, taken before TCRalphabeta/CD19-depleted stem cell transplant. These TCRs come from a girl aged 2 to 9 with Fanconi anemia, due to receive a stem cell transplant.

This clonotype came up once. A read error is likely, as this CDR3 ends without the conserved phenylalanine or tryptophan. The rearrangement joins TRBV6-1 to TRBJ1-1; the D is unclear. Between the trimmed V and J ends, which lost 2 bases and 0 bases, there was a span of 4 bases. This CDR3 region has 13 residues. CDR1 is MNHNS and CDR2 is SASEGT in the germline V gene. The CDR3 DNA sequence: TGTGCCAGCAGTGAAACGGTGAACACTGAAGCTTTCTGT. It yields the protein CASSETVNTEAFC.

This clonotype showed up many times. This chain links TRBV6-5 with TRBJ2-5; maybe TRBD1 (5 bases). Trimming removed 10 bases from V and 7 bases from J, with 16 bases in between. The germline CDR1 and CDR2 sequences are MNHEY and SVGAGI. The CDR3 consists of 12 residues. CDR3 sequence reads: CATKTELGTQYF. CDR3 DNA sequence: TGTGCCACCAAGACAGAGTTGGGGACCCAGTACTTC.

The CDR3 nucleotides read TGCGCCAGCAGTCTAGCGGGGATGACGTACCAAGAGACCCAGTACTTC. It translates to CASSLAGMTYQETQYF. The chain couples TRBV5-1 to TRBJ2-5, with 9 bases identical to TRBD2. This CDR3 region has 16 residues. V dropped 5 bases and J dropped 0; count of bases not matched to a gene: 8. Germline V CDR1 and CDR2: SGHRS, YFSETQ.

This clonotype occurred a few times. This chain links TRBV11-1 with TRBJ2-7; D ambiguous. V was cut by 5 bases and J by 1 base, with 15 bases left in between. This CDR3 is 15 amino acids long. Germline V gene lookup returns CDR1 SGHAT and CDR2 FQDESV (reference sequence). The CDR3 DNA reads TGTGCCAGCAGCCCCGACTTCCTCCCTTCCTACGAGCAGTACTTC. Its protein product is CASSPDFLPSYEQYF.

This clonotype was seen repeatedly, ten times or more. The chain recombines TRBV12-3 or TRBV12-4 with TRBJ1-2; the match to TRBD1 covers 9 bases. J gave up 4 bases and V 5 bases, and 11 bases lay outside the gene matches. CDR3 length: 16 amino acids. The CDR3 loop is CASSHPSTGGFYGYTF. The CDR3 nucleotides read TGTGCCAGCAGTCACCCATCGACAGGGGGTTTCTATGGCTACACCTTC.

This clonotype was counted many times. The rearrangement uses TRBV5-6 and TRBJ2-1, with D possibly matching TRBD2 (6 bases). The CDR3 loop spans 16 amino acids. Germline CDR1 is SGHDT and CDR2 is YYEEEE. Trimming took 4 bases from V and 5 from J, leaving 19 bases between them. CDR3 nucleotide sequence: TGTGCCAGCAGCCTCGTTACCGTCGCGGGGCACAATGAGCAGTTCTTC. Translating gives CASSLVTVAGHNEQFF.

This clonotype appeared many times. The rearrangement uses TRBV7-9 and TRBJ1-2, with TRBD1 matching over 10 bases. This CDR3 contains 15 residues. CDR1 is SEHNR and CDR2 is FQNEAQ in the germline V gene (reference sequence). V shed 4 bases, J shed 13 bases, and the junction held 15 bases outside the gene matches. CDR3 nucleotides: TGTGCCAGCAGCTCGAACCTCGGGACAGGGGATTTGTGCACCTTC. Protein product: CASSSNLGTGDLCTF. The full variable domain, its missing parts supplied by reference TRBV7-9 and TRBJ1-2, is DTGVSQNPRHKITKRGQNVTFRCDPISEHNRLYWYRQTLGQGPEFLTYFQNEAQLEKSRLLSDRFSAERPKGSFSTLEIQRTEQGDSAMYLCASSSNLGTGDLCTFGSGTRLTVV.

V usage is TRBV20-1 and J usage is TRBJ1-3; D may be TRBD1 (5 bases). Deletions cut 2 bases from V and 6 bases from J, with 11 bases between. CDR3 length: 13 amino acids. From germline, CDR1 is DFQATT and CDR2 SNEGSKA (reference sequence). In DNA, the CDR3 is TGCAGTGCTAGAAGCCAGGGCGCAAACACCATATATTTT. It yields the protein CSARSQGANTIYF.

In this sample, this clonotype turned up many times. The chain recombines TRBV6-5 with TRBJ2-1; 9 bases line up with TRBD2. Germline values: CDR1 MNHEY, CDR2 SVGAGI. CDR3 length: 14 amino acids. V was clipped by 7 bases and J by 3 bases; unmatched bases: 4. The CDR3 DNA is TGTGCCAGCAAGGAGACTAGCGGCTACAATGAGCAGTTCTTC. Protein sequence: CASKETSGYNEQFF.

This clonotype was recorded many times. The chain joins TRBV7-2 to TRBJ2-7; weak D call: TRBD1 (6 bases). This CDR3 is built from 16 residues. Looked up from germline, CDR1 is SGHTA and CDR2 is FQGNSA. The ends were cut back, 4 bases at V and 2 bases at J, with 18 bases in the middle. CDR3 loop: CASSSGTLRSAYEQYF. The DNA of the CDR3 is TGTGCCAGCAGCTCCGGGACACTCCGTTCCGCCTACGAGCAGTACTTC.

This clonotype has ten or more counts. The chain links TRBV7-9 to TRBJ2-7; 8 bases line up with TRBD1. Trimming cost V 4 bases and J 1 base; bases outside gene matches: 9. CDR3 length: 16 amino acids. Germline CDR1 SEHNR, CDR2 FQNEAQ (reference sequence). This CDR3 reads CASSSLRTGRSYEQYF. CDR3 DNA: TGTGCCAGCAGCTCCCTTCGGACAGGGAGATCCTACGAGCAGTACTTC.

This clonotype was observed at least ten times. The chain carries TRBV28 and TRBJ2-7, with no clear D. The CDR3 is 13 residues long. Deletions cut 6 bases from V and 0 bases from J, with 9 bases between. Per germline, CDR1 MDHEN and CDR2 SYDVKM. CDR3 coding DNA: TGTGCCAGCAGAGGACCGAGCTCCTACGAGCAGTACTTC. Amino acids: CASRGPSSYEQYF.

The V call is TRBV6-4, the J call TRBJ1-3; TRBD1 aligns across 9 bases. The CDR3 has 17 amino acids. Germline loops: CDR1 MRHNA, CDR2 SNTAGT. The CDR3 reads CTFSHSIGTGPGNTIYF. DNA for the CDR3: TGTACCTTCTCACACAGTATCGGGACAGGGCCTGGAAACACCATATATTTT.

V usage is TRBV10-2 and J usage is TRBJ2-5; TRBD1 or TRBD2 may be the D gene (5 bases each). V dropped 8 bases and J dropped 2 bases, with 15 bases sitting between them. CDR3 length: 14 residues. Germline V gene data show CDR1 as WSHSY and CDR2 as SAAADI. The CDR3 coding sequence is TGCGCCAGCGGGATGGGTGGGGGTCAAGAGACCCAGTACTTC. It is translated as CASGMGGGQETQYF.

The CDR3 here is CASSLDGVNKETQYF. The CDR3 nucleotides are TGTGCCAGCAGCTTAGATGGAGTCAACAAAGAGACCCAGTACTTC. V usage is TRBV7-7 and J usage is TRBJ2-5, with D unresolved. Germline V gene lookup returns CDR1 SSHAT and CDR2 FNYEAQ (reference sequence). The CDR3 length is 15 residues. Trimming left V 1 base short and J 3 bases short, with 12 bases between.

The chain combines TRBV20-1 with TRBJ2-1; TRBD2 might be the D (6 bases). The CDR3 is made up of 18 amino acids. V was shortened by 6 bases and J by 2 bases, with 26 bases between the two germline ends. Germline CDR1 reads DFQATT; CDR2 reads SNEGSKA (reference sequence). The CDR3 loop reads CSAPTTRFPGDPYNEQFF. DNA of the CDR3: TGCAGTGCCCCCACGACTAGGTTCCCTGGGGATCCCTACAATGAGCAGTTCTTC.

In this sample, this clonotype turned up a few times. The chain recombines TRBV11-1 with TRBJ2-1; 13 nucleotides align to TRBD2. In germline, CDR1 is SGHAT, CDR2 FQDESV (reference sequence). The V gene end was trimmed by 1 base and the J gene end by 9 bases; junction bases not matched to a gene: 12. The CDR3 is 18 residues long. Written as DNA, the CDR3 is TGTGCCAGCAGCTTAGTCACTAGCGGGAGGGTAAGGACAATTGAGCAGTTCTTC. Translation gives CASSLVTSGRVRTIEQFF.

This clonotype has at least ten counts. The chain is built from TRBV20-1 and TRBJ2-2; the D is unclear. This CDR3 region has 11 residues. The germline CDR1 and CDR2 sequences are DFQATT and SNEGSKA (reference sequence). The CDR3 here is CGTSNTGELFF. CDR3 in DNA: TGCGGCACCTCGAACACCGGGGAGCTGTTTTTT.

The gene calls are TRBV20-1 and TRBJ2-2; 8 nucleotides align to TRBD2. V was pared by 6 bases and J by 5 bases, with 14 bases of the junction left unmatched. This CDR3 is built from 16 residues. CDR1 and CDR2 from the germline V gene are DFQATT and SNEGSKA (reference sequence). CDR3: CSARGGLAGGTGELFF. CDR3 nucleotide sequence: TGCAGTGCCAGGGGTGGGCTAGCGGGCGGAACCGGGGAGCTGTTTTTT.

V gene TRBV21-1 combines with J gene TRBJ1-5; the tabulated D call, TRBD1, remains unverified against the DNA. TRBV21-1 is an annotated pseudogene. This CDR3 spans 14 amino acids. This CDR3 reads CASSKGQGNQPQHF. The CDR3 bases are TGTGCCAGCAGCAAAGGACAGGGAAATCAGCCCCAGCATTTT.

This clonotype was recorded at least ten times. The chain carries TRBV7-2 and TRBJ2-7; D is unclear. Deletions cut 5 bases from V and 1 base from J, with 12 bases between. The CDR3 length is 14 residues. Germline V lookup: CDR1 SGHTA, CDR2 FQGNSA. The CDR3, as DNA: TGTGCCAGCAGCCAAAGACTCAGATCCTACGAGCAGTACTTC. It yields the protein CASSQRLRSYEQYF. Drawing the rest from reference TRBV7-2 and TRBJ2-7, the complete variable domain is GAGVSQSPSNKVTEKGKDVELRCDPISGHTALYWYRQSLGQGLEFLIYFQGNSAPDKSGLPSDRFSAERTGGSVSTLTIQRTQQEDSAVYLCASSQRLRSYEQYFGPGTRLTVT.

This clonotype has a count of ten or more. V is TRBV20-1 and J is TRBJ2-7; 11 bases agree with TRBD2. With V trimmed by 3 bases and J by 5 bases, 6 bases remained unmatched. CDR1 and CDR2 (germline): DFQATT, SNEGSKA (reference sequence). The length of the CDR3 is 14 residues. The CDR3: CSARVTSGGHEQYF. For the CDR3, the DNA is TGCAGTGCTAGGGTCACTAGCGGGGGCCACGAGCAGTACTTC.

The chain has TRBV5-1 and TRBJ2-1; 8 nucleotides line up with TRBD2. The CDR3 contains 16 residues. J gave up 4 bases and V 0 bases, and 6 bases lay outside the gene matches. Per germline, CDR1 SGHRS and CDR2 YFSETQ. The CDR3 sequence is CASSLVALAEYNEQFF. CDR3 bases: TGCGCCAGCAGCTTGGTAGCACTAGCGGAGTACAATGAGCAGTTCTTC.

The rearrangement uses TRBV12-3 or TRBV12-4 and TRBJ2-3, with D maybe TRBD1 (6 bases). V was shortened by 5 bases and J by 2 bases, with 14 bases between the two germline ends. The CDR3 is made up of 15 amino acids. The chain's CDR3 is CASSQIGTPTDTQYF. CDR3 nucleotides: TGTGCCAGCAGTCAGATCGGGACACCCACAGATACGCAGTATTTT.